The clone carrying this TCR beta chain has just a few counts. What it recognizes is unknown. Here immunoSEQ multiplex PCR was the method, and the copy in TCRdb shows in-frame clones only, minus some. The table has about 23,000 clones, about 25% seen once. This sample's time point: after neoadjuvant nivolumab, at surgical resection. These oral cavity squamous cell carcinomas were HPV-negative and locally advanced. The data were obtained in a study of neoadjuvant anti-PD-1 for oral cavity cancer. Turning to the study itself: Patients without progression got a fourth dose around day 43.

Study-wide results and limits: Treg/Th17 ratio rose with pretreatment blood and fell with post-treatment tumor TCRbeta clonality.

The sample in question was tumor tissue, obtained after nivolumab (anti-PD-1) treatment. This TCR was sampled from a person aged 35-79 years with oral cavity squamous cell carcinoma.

CDR3 in amino acids: CASKAGDTEAFF. The CDR3 coding sequence is TGTGCCTCTAAAGCAGGGGACACTGAAGCTTTCTTT. The J gene is TRBJ1-1, the V gene TRBV30, with D possibly TRBD1 on 6 matching bases. This CDR3 is 12 amino acids long. CDR1 and CDR2 from the germline V gene are GTSNPN and SVGIG (reference sequence). Between the trimmed V and J ends, which lost 7 bases and 3 bases, there was a span of 12 bases.